This TCR beta chain came from a study of blood T cell repertoires in COVID-19. On the study more broadly: PBMCs, B-cell-depleted T cells, or T cells provided the cDNA or gDNA that made up the material.

Profiled with immunoSEQ multiplex PCR; TCRdb holds only in-frame clones, not every one. Of under 150,000 clones detected, approximately 90% appear once; the ten largest clones hold less than 2%. The receptor's source is a human donor with active COVID-19. The donor label of this sample is uncertain. Sequenced: peripheral blood.

The CDR3 protein is CASSASGGLYNEQFF. CDR3 DNA sequence: TGTGCCAGCAGCGCTAGCGGGGGGCTTTACAATGAGCAGTTCTTC. This chain joins TRBV3-1 (or the pseudogene TRBV3-2) and TRBJ2-1, with 11 nucleotides matching TRBD2. V lost 5 bases to trimming and J lost 4 bases; unmatched junction nucleotides: 4. CDR3 length: 15 amino acids. CDR1 is LGHDT and CDR2 is YNNKEL in the germline V gene (reference sequence).